These T cell receptor beta chains were read from a single sample in a study of T cells in Graves' hyperthyroidism and ophthalmopathy. One entry per CDR3 protein, called by TCRdb with MiXCR from the multiplex PCR reads. The sample includes under 750,000 distinct CDR3 sequences, under 20% seen only once; the top ten take over 15%. Input material: blood. These receptors were collected from a woman aged 45-65 years with Graves' hyperthyroidism that later progressed to Graves' ophthalmopathy. Both conserved end residues are part of each CDR3. The D gene is left open where the match is weak. A clone size is listed for some rows: how often the clone was seen (once, few, many), or a class if it is expanded.

clone_size: many; cdr3_length: 14; d_call: TRBD1; v_call: TRBV18; j_call: TRBJ2-5; cdr3_aa: CASSQGTGSETQYF; cdr3_nt: TGTGCCAGCTCGCAAGGGACAGGGTCAGAGACCCAGTACTTC
clone_size: few; cdr3_length: 13; d_call: NA; v_call: TRBV19; j_call: TRBJ2-7; cdr3_aa: CASSITAGDEQYF; cdr3_nt: TGTGCCAGTAGTATTACGGCAGGTGACGAGCAGTACTTC
clone_size: many; cdr3_length: 14; d_call: TRBD1; v_call: TRBV7-2; j_call: TRBJ2-5; cdr3_aa: CASSQNPGGETQYF; cdr3_nt: TGTGCCAGCAGCCAAAATCCAGGGGGAGAGACCCAGTACTTC
clone_size: few; cdr3_length: 13; d_call: NA; v_call: TRBV14; j_call: TRBJ2-7; cdr3_aa: CASSQRTDYEQYF; cdr3_nt: TGTGCCAGCAGCCAAAGGACAGATTACGAGCAGTACTTC
clone_size: many; cdr3_length: 16; d_call: TRBD2; v_call: TRBV7-2; j_call: TRBJ2-1; cdr3_aa: CASSPPYLAGGNEQFF; cdr3_nt: TGTGCCAGCAGCCCGCCTTATCTAGCGGGGGGCAATGAGCAGTTCTTC
clone_size: many; cdr3_length: 15; d_call: TRBD1; v_call: TRBV7-2; j_call: TRBJ2-3; cdr3_aa: CASGHGDRDTDTQYF; cdr3_nt: TGTGCCAGCGGCCATGGGGACAGGGACACAGATACGCAGTATTTT
clone_size: NA; cdr3_length: 14; d_call: TRBD1; v_call: TRBV2; j_call: TRBJ1-4; cdr3_aa: CASSDGQGIEKLFF; cdr3_nt: TGTGCCAGCAGTGATGGACAGGGAATTGAAAAACTGTTTTTT
clone_size: NA; cdr3_length: 15; d_call: NA; v_call: TRBV4-1; j_call: TRBJ1-1; cdr3_aa: CASSQVTSGNTEAFF; cdr3_nt: TGCGCCAGCAGCCAAGTTACGAGTGGGAACACTGAAGCTTTCTTT
clone_size: NA; cdr3_length: 16; d_call: NA; v_call: TRBV7-9; j_call: TRBJ1-4; cdr3_aa: CASSLGTAATNEKLFF; cdr3_nt: TGTGCCAGCAGCTTAGGGACAGCCGCAACTAATGAAAAACTGTTTTTT
clone_size: few; cdr3_length: 13; d_call: NA; v_call: TRBV6-2/TRBV6-3; j_call: TRBJ1-3; cdr3_aa: CASSYNSGNTIYF; cdr3_nt: TGTGCCAGCAGTTACAATTCTGGAAACACCATATATTTT
clone_size: many; cdr3_length: 15; d_call: NA; v_call: TRBV10-2; j_call: TRBJ1-2; cdr3_aa: CASSVVIGGDYGYTF; cdr3_nt: TGCGCCAGCAGTGTAGTAATCGGGGGCGACTATGGCTACACCTTC
clone_size: many; cdr3_length: 15; d_call: NA; v_call: TRBV12-3/TRBV12-4; j_call: TRBJ1-1; cdr3_aa: CASRKVGAQNTEAFF; cdr3_nt: TGTGCCAGCAGAAAGGTGGGGGCCCAGAACACTGAAGCTTTCTTT
clone_size: NA; cdr3_length: 12; d_call: NA; v_call: TRBV13; j_call: TRBJ1-5; cdr3_aa: CAGTTGAQPQHF; cdr3_nt: TGTGCCGGCACGACAGGCGCTCAGCCCCAGCATTTT
clone_size: few; cdr3_length: 11; d_call: NA; v_call: TRBV20-1; j_call: TRBJ1-1; cdr3_aa: CSAQANTEAFF; cdr3_nt: TGCAGTGCTCAAGCTAACACTGAAGCTTTCTTT
clone_size: many; cdr3_length: 13; d_call: NA; v_call: TRBV6-2/TRBV6-3; j_call: TRBJ1-2; cdr3_aa: CASSYTGTRGYTF; cdr3_nt: TGTGCCAGCAGTTACACTGGGACTCGGGGCTACACCTTC
clone_size: many; cdr3_length: 15; d_call: TRBD1; v_call: TRBV20-1; j_call: TRBJ2-1; cdr3_aa: CSARDSGTGTREQFF; cdr3_nt: TGCAGTGCTAGAGATTCTGGGACAGGGACGAGGGAGCAGTTCTTC
clone_size: NA; cdr3_length: 16; d_call: TRBD2; v_call: TRBV6-2/TRBV6-3; j_call: TRBJ2-7; cdr3_aa: CASRPTKRGFSYEQYF; cdr3_nt: TGTGCCAGCAGGCCCACCAAGCGGGGTTTTTCCTACGAGCAGTACTTC
clone_size: NA; cdr3_length: 12; d_call: NA; v_call: TRBV6-1; j_call: TRBJ2-1; cdr3_aa: CASGAACNEQFF; cdr3_nt: TGTGCCAGCGGAGCGGCTTGCAATGAGCAGTTCTTC
clone_size: NA; cdr3_length: 14; d_call: NA; v_call: TRBV15; j_call: TRBJ2-2; cdr3_aa: CATSTGSASGELFF; cdr3_nt: TGTGCCACCAGCACGGGCAGTGCGTCCGGGGAGCTGTTTTTT
clone_size: NA; cdr3_length: 13; d_call: TRBD1; v_call: TRBV6-2/TRBV6-3; j_call: TRBJ2-3; cdr3_aa: CAARTGGSDTQYF; cdr3_nt: TGTGCCGCTCGGACAGGGGGCTCAGATACGCAGTATTTT
clone_size: many; cdr3_length: 14; d_call: NA; v_call: TRBV12-3/TRBV12-4; j_call: TRBJ2-5; cdr3_aa: CASSLGFFQETQYF; cdr3_nt: TGTGCCAGCAGTTTGGGTTTCTTCCAAGAGACCCAGTACTTC
clone_size: few; cdr3_length: 13; d_call: NA; v_call: TRBV7-6; j_call: TRBJ1-1; cdr3_aa: CASSKDENTEAFF; cdr3_nt: TGTGCCAGCAGCAAAGACGAGAACACTGAAGCTTTCTTT
clone_size: NA; cdr3_length: 16; d_call: TRBD1; v_call: TRBV24-1; j_call: TRBJ2-1; cdr3_aa: CATSDRSRGLYNEQFF; cdr3_nt: TGTGCCACCAGTGATCGGTCCAGGGGGCTTTACAATGAGCAGTTCTTC
clone_size: NA; cdr3_length: 14; d_call: NA; v_call: TRBV5-6; j_call: TRBJ1-1; cdr3_aa: CTSSLAGGNTEAFF; cdr3_nt: TGTACCAGCAGCTTGGCCGGAGGGAACACTGAAGCTTTCTTT
clone_size: NA; cdr3_length: 13; d_call: TRBD1; v_call: TRBV27; j_call: TRBJ1-2; cdr3_aa: CASAPDRDYGYTF; cdr3_nt: TGTGCCAGCGCCCCCGACAGGGACTATGGCTACACCTTC
clone_size: NA; cdr3_length: 14; d_call: NA; v_call: TRBV6-2/TRBV6-3; j_call: TRBJ1-2; cdr3_aa: CASSYSLTAYGYTF; cdr3_nt: TGTGCCAGCAGTTACTCCCTGACGGCTTATGGCTACACCTTC
clone_size: NA; cdr3_length: 18; d_call: NA; v_call: TRBV4-2; j_call: TRBJ1-2; cdr3_aa: CASSQDLGQAGLPYGYTF; cdr3_nt: TGTGCCAGCAGCCAAGATCTAGGTCAGGCCGGCTTACCCTATGGCTACACCTTC
clone_size: many; cdr3_length: 14; d_call: TRBD2; v_call: TRBV7-8; j_call: TRBJ2-7; cdr3_aa: CASSLGGGAYEQYF; cdr3_nt: TGTGCCAGCAGCTTAGGCGGGGGGGCATACGAGCAGTACTTC
clone_size: many; cdr3_length: 15; d_call: TRBD1; v_call: TRBV6-2/TRBV6-3; j_call: TRBJ1-1; cdr3_aa: CASSLPGTGITEAFF; cdr3_nt: TGTGCCAGCAGCCTTCCCGGGACAGGGATCACTGAAGCTTTCTTT
clone_size: few; cdr3_length: 17; d_call: TRBD1; v_call: TRBV9; j_call: TRBJ1-3; cdr3_aa: CASSAGTGTASGNTIYF; cdr3_nt: TGTGCCAGCAGCGCAGGGACAGGGACCGCCTCTGGAAACACCATATATTTT
clone_size: NA; cdr3_length: 12; d_call: NA; v_call: TRBV29-1; j_call: TRBJ2-2; cdr3_aa: CSVWDVTGELFF; cdr3_nt: TGCAGCGTTTGGGATGTCACCGGGGAGCTGTTTTTT
clone_size: many; cdr3_length: 16; d_call: TRBD2; v_call: TRBV11-2; j_call: TRBJ2-1; cdr3_aa: CASSFPSGSSYNEQFF; cdr3_nt: TGTGCCAGCAGCTTTCCTAGCGGAAGCTCCTACAATGAGCAGTTCTTC
clone_size: many; cdr3_length: 15; d_call: TRBD2; v_call: TRBV11-2; j_call: TRBJ2-3; cdr3_aa: CASSLTGGQLDTQYF; cdr3_nt: TGTGCCAGCAGCTTAACGGGGGGGCAGTTAGATACGCAGTATTTT
clone_size: NA; cdr3_length: 18; d_call: TRBD1; v_call: TRBV7-6; j_call: TRBJ1-2; cdr3_aa: CASSLGQTVRTGGSGYTF; cdr3_nt: TGTGCCAGCAGCTTAGGACAAACTGTCCGGACAGGGGGAAGTGGCTACACCTTC
clone_size: many; cdr3_length: 17; d_call: TRBD1; v_call: TRBV5-5; j_call: TRBJ2-1; cdr3_aa: CASSPNSRDRENNEQFF; cdr3_nt: TGTGCCAGCAGCCCCAACTCCCGGGACAGGGAAAACAATGAGCAGTTCTTC
clone_size: many; cdr3_length: 13; d_call: NA; v_call: TRBV3-1; j_call: TRBJ2-7; cdr3_aa: CASSHRDIYEQYF; cdr3_nt: TGTGCCAGCAGCCACAGAGACATCTACGAGCAGTACTTC
clone_size: NA; cdr3_length: 14; d_call: NA; v_call: TRBV12-3/TRBV12-4; j_call: TRBJ1-2; cdr3_aa: CASSPRGTNYGYTF; cdr3_nt: TGTGCCAGCAGCCCCCGAGGGACCAACTATGGCTACACCTTC
clone_size: many; cdr3_length: 15; d_call: TRBD1; v_call: TRBV2; j_call: TRBJ1-5; cdr3_aa: CASRHRGPGNQPQHF; cdr3_nt: TGTGCCAGCAGACACAGGGGGCCTGGCAATCAGCCCCAGCATTTT
clone_size: NA; cdr3_length: 17; d_call: NA; v_call: TRBV7-3; j_call: TRBJ2-1; cdr3_aa: CASSLRRGHSSYNEQFF; cdr3_nt: TGTGCCAGCAGCTTAAGGCGGGGACATAGCTCCTACAATGAGCAGTTCTTC
clone_size: NA; cdr3_length: 15; d_call: TRBD2; v_call: TRBV20-1; j_call: TRBJ2-7; cdr3_aa: CSASPSSGGGNEQYF; cdr3_nt: TGCAGTGCTAGCCCCTCAAGCGGGGGGGGAAACGAGCAGTACTTC
clone_size: NA; cdr3_length: 13; d_call: NA; v_call: TRBV11-3; j_call: TRBJ2-7; cdr3_aa: CASSPDPAGEQYF; cdr3_nt: TGTGCCAGCAGCCCAGATCCCGCGGGAGAGCAGTACTTC
clone_size: NA; cdr3_length: 14; d_call: NA; v_call: TRBV29-1; j_call: TRBJ2-7; cdr3_aa: CSVEGHQGRYEQYF; cdr3_nt: TGCAGCGTTGAGGGCCACCAGGGTCGGTACGAGCAGTACTTC
clone_size: many; cdr3_length: 15; d_call: NA; v_call: TRBV7-2; j_call: TRBJ2-3; cdr3_aa: CASRSGGGGVGTQYF; cdr3_nt: TGTGCCAGCAGGTCCGGAGGGGGTGGGGTCGGTACGCAGTATTTT
clone_size: NA; cdr3_length: 16; d_call: NA; v_call: TRBV13; j_call: TRBJ1-4; cdr3_aa: CASSQILGDTNEKLFF; cdr3_nt: TGTGCCAGCAGTCAAATCCTAGGGGATACTAATGAAAAACTGTTTTTT
clone_size: NA; cdr3_length: 15; d_call: TRBD1; v_call: TRBV24-1; j_call: TRBJ2-7; cdr3_aa: CATSEGTGVSYEQYF; cdr3_nt: TGTGCCACCAGTGAGGGGACAGGGGTCTCCTACGAGCAGTACTTC
clone_size: few; cdr3_length: 14; d_call: NA; v_call: TRBV24-1; j_call: TRBJ1-2; cdr3_aa: CATSEPGLDYGYTF; cdr3_nt: TGTGCCACCAGCGAGCCGGGACTGGACTATGGCTACACCTTC
clone_size: few; cdr3_length: 14; d_call: NA; v_call: TRBV7-2; j_call: TRBJ2-6; cdr3_aa: CARTRGAGANVLTF; cdr3_nt: TGTGCCAGAACTCGGGGGGCCGGGGCCAACGTCCTGACTTTC
clone_size: few; cdr3_length: 18; d_call: TRBD2; v_call: TRBV11-2; j_call: TRBJ2-3; cdr3_aa: CASSLMTSGGGGTDTQYF; cdr3_nt: TGTGCCAGCAGCTTGATGACTAGCGGGGGCGGTGGCACAGATACGCAGTATTTT
clone_size: NA; cdr3_length: 14; d_call: NA; v_call: TRBV29-1; j_call: TRBJ1-1; cdr3_aa: CSVVGRGMNTEAFF; cdr3_nt: TGCAGCGTTGTGGGGAGAGGAATGAACACTGAAGCTTTCTTT
clone_size: many; cdr3_length: 17; d_call: NA; v_call: TRBV11-2; j_call: TRBJ2-7; cdr3_aa: CASSLSTGTIVGYEQYF; cdr3_nt: TGTGCCAGCAGCCTTTCAACCGGGACAATTGTCGGCTACGAGCAGTACTTC
clone_size: NA; cdr3_length: 14; d_call: TRBD1; v_call: TRBV20-1; j_call: TRBJ2-7; cdr3_aa: CSVWGQGSVNEQYF; cdr3_nt: TGCAGCGTTTGGGGACAGGGGAGTGTTAACGAGCAGTACTTC
clone_size: NA; cdr3_length: 16; d_call: TRBD2; v_call: TRBV6-2/TRBV6-3; j_call: TRBJ2-5; cdr3_aa: CASSRGGGATGETQYF; cdr3_nt: TGTGCCAGCAGCCGTGGCGGGGGGGCGACCGGTGAGACCCAGTACTTC
clone_size: many; cdr3_length: 18; d_call: TRBD1; v_call: TRBV6-1; j_call: TRBJ2-1; cdr3_aa: CASSVLEPGQGSYNEQFF; cdr3_nt: TGTGCCAGCAGTGTTCTGGAACCGGGACAGGGATCTTACAATGAGCAGTTCTTC
clone_size: NA; cdr3_length: 15; d_call: NA; v_call: TRBV6-1; j_call: TRBJ1-1; cdr3_aa: CASRVYPWLNTEAFF; cdr3_nt: TGTGCCAGCAGGGTTTACCCTTGGCTGAACACTGAAGCTTTCTTT
clone_size: NA; cdr3_length: 13; d_call: TRBD1; v_call: TRBV5-1; j_call: TRBJ2-1; cdr3_aa: CASSPSRDREKFF; cdr3_nt: TGCGCCAGCAGCCCGTCCCGGGACAGGGAAAAGTTCTTC
clone_size: NA; cdr3_length: 14; d_call: NA; v_call: TRBV29-1; j_call: TRBJ2-7; cdr3_aa: CSVGEGPGPLEQYF; cdr3_nt: TGCAGCGTTGGTGAGGGGCCCGGGCCTCTCGAGCAGTACTTC
clone_size: NA; cdr3_length: 15; d_call: NA; v_call: TRBV6-1; j_call: TRBJ1-5; cdr3_aa: CASSEMQQGGQPQHF; cdr3_nt: TGTGCCAGCAGTGAAATGCAGCAGGGCGGCCAGCCCCAGCATTTT